This T cell receptor beta chain originates from a study of cytomegalovirus exposure and HLA in healthy donors. The PCR had 60 Vbeta and 13 Jbeta primers. Profiled with immunoSEQ multiplex PCR; TCRdb holds only in-frame clones, not every one. Among some 140,000 clones listed, over 60% were seen once. This CDR3 region has 16 residues. Looked up from germline, CDR1 is SGHRS and CDR2 is YFSETQ. V was pared by 4 bases and J by 5 bases, with 4 bases of the junction left unmatched. This clone was counted many times. V usage is TRBV5-1 and J usage is TRBJ2-1; 15 bases are shared with TRBD2. The TCR comes from a man aged 30-40 years in good health and CMV-seronegative. The material sequenced was PBMCs. Here the CDR3 reads CASSMGLAGGNNEQFF. The CDR3 DNA sequence: TGCGCCAGCAGCATGGGACTAGCGGGAGGTAACAATGAGCAGTTCTTC.